This passage covers 23 T cell receptor beta chains from one sample sequenced in a study of neoadjuvant anti-PD-1 for oral cavity cancer. Data came from immunoSEQ multiplex PCR; TCRdb stores just in-frame clones and leaves some out. The table includes about 14,000 clones, about 65% detected once. The starting material was PBMCs, obtained before nivolumab (anti-PD-1) treatment. Every receptor here comes from a person aged 40 to 85 with oral cavity squamous cell carcinoma.

The chain is built from TRBV30 and TRBJ1-1; D is perhaps TRBD1 (5 bases). The germline gives CDR1 GTSNPN, CDR2 SVGIG (reference sequence). Trimming took 4 bases from V and 4 from J, leaving 10 bases between them. This CDR3 is 12 amino acids long. CDR3 in amino acids: CAWNTQGTEAFF. The CDR3 DNA follows: TGTGCCTGGAACACCCAGGGCACTGAAGCTTTCTTT. Complete variable domain (other parts from reference TRBV30 and TRBJ1-1): SQTIHQWPATLVQPVGSPLSLECTVEGTSNPNLYWYRQAAGRGLQLLFYSVGIGQISSEVPQNLSASRPQDRQFILSSKKLLLSDSGFYLCAWNTQGTEAFFGQGTRLTVV.

V gene TRBV5-1 combines with J gene TRBJ1-3, with a possible D match to TRBD1 (5 bases). The germline gives CDR1 SGHRS, CDR2 YFSETQ. This CDR3 has 14 residues. V lost 1 base to trimming and J lost 1 base, with 6 bases between them. This chain's CDR3 is CASSLTGSGNTIYF. As DNA, the CDR3 is TGCGCCAGCAGCTTGACAGGATCTGGAAACACCATATATTTT.

This clone came up once. J is TRBJ1-1 and V is TRBV15; tentatively, D is TRBD1 (5 bases). V lost 3 bases, J lost 1 base, and 9 bases lay in between. Germline V lookup: CDR1 LNHNV, CDR2 YYDKDF (reference sequence). The CDR3 has 14 amino acids. Here the CDR3 DNA reads TGTGCCACCAGCAGTGCAACAGGGAACACTGAAGCTTTCTTT. The encoded protein is CATSSATGNTEAFF.

This clone has a handful of counts. The chain joins TRBV27 to TRBJ1-2; maybe TRBD1 (5 bases). The CDR3 extends over 15 amino acids. Germline CDR1 is MNHEY and CDR2 is SMNVEV (reference sequence). Deletions cut 5 bases from V and 0 bases from J, with 13 bases between. The CDR3 bases are TGTGCCAGCAGTGGGACGGACCCGTCTAACTATGGCTACACCTTC. It is translated as CASSGTDPSNYGYTF.

This chain links TRBV5-6 with TRBJ2-6; D could derive from TRBD1 or TRBD2 (6 bases each). The V gene lost 4 bases and the J gene lost 2 bases, with 13 bases spanning the gap. From germline, CDR1 is SGHDT and CDR2 YYEEEE. The CDR3 runs 16 residues. In nucleotides, the CDR3 is TGTGCCAGCAGCGGGGGGCGGCTGACTGGGGCCAACGTCCTGACTTTC. It codes for CASSGGRLTGANVLTF.

In DNA, the CDR3 is TGTGCCAGCAGGGCAAGCCCGGAAACCGGGGAGCTGTTTTTT. This sequence encodes CASRASPETGELFF. This chain joins TRBV11-3 and TRBJ2-2; D remains unclear. This CDR3 has 14 amino acids. CDR1 and CDR2 (germline): SGHNT, YENEEA. V was clipped by 6 bases and J by 5 bases, with 13 bases between them.

The gene calls are TRBV4-1 and TRBJ2-7, with 9 nucleotides matching TRBD1. Germline CDR1 and CDR2: MGHRA and YSYEKL. The CDR3 has 15 amino acids. Losses at the gene ends were 3 bases for V and 2 bases for J; bases not matched to a gene: 5. The CDR3 region is CASSQGQGGTYEQYF. DNA for the CDR3: TGCGCCAGCAGCCAGGGACAGGGAGGGACCTACGAGCAGTACTTC.

The chain has TRBV5-1 and TRBJ2-5; 11 nucleotides line up with TRBD1. CDR1 and CDR2 from the germline V gene are SGHRS and YFSETQ. V lost 4 bases and J lost 5; bases outside the gene matches: 4. This CDR3 is built from 14 residues. The CDR3 DNA follows: TGCGCCAGCAGCGAAGGACAGGGGGCGGAGACCCAGTACTTC. This encodes CASSEGQGAETQYF.

CDR3 protein: CASSDGGYGYTF. The CDR3 bases are TGTGCCAGCAGTGACGGAGGGTATGGCTACACCTTC. The chain carries TRBV6-1 and TRBJ1-2; D is unclear. The CDR3 runs to 12 residues. V gave up 3 bases and J gave up 5 bases, with 7 bases separating them. The germline gives CDR1 MNHNS, CDR2 SASEGT.

This chain joins TRBV5-1 and TRBJ2-5, with a weak D call TRBD1 (5 bases). Deletions cut 2 bases from V and 0 bases from J, with 8 bases between. There are 14 residues in the CDR3. Germline CDR1 and CDR2: SGHRS and YFSETQ. CDR3: CASSFQGDQETQYF. CDR3 nucleotides: TGCGCCAGCAGCTTTCAAGGGGACCAAGAGACCCAGTACTTC.

CDR3 sequence reads: CASSLGGDTGAYGYTF. CDR3 DNA sequence: TGTGCCAGCAGCTTAGGAGGGGATACGGGGGCGTATGGCTACACCTTC. This chain connects TRBV7-6 to TRBJ1-2; D is perhaps TRBD1 (6 bases). Between the trimmed V and J ends, which lost 1 base and 5 bases, there was a span of 17 bases. Germline CDR1 SGHVS, CDR2 FNYEAQ. The CDR3 contains 16 residues.

The rearrangement links TRBV6-1 to TRBJ2-7; either TRBD1 or TRBD2 may supply D (5 bases each). The CDR3 is 13 amino acids. V gave up 7 bases and J gave up 7 bases, with 17 bases separating them. CDR1 and CDR2 (germline): MNHNS, SASEGT. The CDR3 DNA is TGTGCCAGCACCGGGGCCCTCCCGAGGGAGCAGTACTTC. It specifies CASTGALPREQYF.

V is TRBV4-2 and J is TRBJ1-1; TRBD1 is a possible D gene (5 bases). Germline V gene lookup returns CDR1 LGHNA and CDR2 YNFKEQ. Trimming cost V 1 base and J 1 base, with 13 bases left between them. This CDR3 contains 16 residues. Here the CDR3 reads CASSQGGSTGNTEAFF. CDR3 coding DNA: TGTGCCAGCAGCCAAGGGGGATCTACAGGGAACACTGAAGCTTTCTTT.

V is TRBV12-5 and J is TRBJ2-1, with D maybe TRBD2 (5 bases). V lost 6 bases to trimming and J lost 0 bases, with 12 bases between them. The CDR3 spans 15 residues. Looked up from germline, CDR1 is LGHNT and CDR2 is FRNRAP. The CDR3 DNA reads as TGTGCTAGTGGCAGGACTCAAAGCTCCTACAATGAGCAGTTCTTC. This sequence encodes CASGRTQSSYNEQFF.

The chain recombines TRBV5-1 with TRBJ2-1, with 12 nucleotides matching TRBD2. This CDR3 region has 14 residues. Germline V gives CDR1 SGHRS, CDR2 YFSETQ. J gave up 10 bases and V 0 bases, and 2 bases lay outside the gene matches. The CDR3 coding sequence is TGCGCCAGCAGCTTGGGACTAGCGGGAGACGAGCAGTTCTTC. It is translated as CASSLGLAGDEQFF.

V gene TRBV28 combines with J gene TRBJ1-5; a possible D gene is TRBD1 (6 bases). Germline V gene lookup returns CDR1 MDHEN and CDR2 SYDVKM. The length of the CDR3 is 16 residues. V lost 6 bases, J lost 5 bases, and 20 bases lay in between. The CDR3 here is CASRSLTTGFYQPQHF. CDR3 sequence (DNA): TGTGCCAGCAGGAGCCTTACGACAGGCTTCTATCAGCCCCAGCATTTT.

This clone was counted between two and nine times. This rearrangement joins TRBV28 to TRBJ2-7, with TRBD1 matching over 8 bases. V lost 11 bases, J lost 4 bases, and 7 bases stayed unmatched. The CDR3 runs 12 residues. Germline loops: CDR1 MDHEN, CDR2 SYDVKM. The chain's CDR3 is CAVRGRLYEQYF. The CDR3 DNA follows: TGTGCCGTCAGGGGGCGCTTATACGAGCAGTACTTC. Full variable domain (outside the CDR3, taken from reference TRBV28 and TRBJ2-7): DVKVTQSSRYLVKRTGEKVFLECVQDMDHENMFWYRQDPGLGLRLIYFSYDVKMKEKGDIPEGYSVSREKKERFSLILESASTNQTSMYLCAVRGRLYEQYFGPGTRLTVT.

This clone was seen a single time. The J gene is TRBJ1-2, the V gene TRBV6-4; no clear D gene. Trimming left V 5 bases short and J 4 bases short, with 11 bases between. Germline CDR1 MRHNA, CDR2 SNTAGT. This CDR3 contains 13 residues. The CDR3 DNA reads TGTGCCAGCAGTCCCTCGCCGCGCTATGGCTACACCTTC. Amino acids: CASSPSPRYGYTF.

This clone was detected once. The CDR3 loop is CASSLTRQGWDEQFF. The CDR3 nucleotides are TGCGCCAGCAGCTTAACGCGACAGGGGTGGGATGAGCAGTTCTTC. The V gene is TRBV5-1, the J gene TRBJ2-1; 8 bases fit TRBD1. This CDR3 has 15 amino acids. Germline V gene sequence: CDR1 SGHRS, CDR2 YFSETQ. The J segment lost 8 bases and the V segment lost 2 bases, leaving 9 bases of the junction unmatched.

The DNA of the CDR3 is TGCAGCGTTGAAACGGACTACCACACTGAAGCTTTCTTT. Its protein is CSVETDYHTEAFF. The rearrangement links TRBV29-1 to TRBJ1-1; D is unclear. Per the germline V gene, CDR1 is SQVTM and CDR2 is ANQGSEA. This CDR3 is built from 13 residues. Trimming left V 2 bases short and J 3 bases short, with 10 bases between.

The chain combines TRBV25-1 with TRBJ1-2; a possible D gene is TRBD1 (5 bases). Germline V CDR1 and CDR2: MGHDK, SYGVNS. CDR3 length equals 11 residues. V gave up 4 bases and J gave up 7 bases, with 7 bases separating them. The CDR3 sequence: CASSGGFGYTF. For the CDR3, the DNA is TGTGCCAGCAGTGGGGGGTTTGGCTACACCTTC.

The J gene is TRBJ2-5, the V gene TRBV27; no clear D gene. Trimming shortened V by 2 bases and J by 3 bases, and 10 bases separated the two germline ends. Germline assignment: CDR1 MNHEY and CDR2 SMNVEV (reference sequence). This CDR3 is 14 amino acids long. The CDR3 nucleotides are TGTGCCAGCAGTTTAGTGGCGGCGAAAGAGACCCAGTACTTC. This translates into CASSLVAAKETQYF.

The chain uses TRBV6-5 and TRBJ1-2; the D gene is possibly TRBD1 (5 bases). This CDR3 contains 13 residues. V shed 7 bases and J shed 5 bases, with 14 bases lying between them. The germline CDR1 and CDR2 sequences are MNHEY and SVGAGI. CDR3 bases: TGTGCCAGCACCCCATCCAGGGAGTATGGCTACACCTTC. Its protein product is CASTPSREYGYTF.